Described below is a single T cell receptor beta chain sequence and its context. The record originates from a study of OX40 agonist ivuxolimab in advanced cancers. Assay: immunoSEQ multiplex PCR; the TCRdb copy retains only in-frame clones and omits some. The sample has approximately 50,000 clones; over 70% are singletons. Patients were ruled out by autoimmune disease history or systemic immunosuppression. The CDR3 loop spans 15 amino acids. V dropped 2 bases and J dropped 15 bases, with 20 bases sitting between them. The germline V gene encodes CDR1 MGHRA and CDR2 YSYEKL. The source was CD4+ or CD8+ T cells sorted from blood, collected in a trial of the OX40 agonist ivuxolimab. The sequence was obtained from an adult with an advanced solid tumor such as melanoma, head and neck, liver or kidney cancer. The chain joins TRBV4-1 to TRBJ1-6, with D perhaps matching TRBD1 (5 bases). The CDR3 sequence: CASSQLFVSGGLLHF. In nucleotides, the CDR3 is TGCGCCAGCAGCCAATTGTTCGTGAGCGGGGGACTCCTCCACTTT.